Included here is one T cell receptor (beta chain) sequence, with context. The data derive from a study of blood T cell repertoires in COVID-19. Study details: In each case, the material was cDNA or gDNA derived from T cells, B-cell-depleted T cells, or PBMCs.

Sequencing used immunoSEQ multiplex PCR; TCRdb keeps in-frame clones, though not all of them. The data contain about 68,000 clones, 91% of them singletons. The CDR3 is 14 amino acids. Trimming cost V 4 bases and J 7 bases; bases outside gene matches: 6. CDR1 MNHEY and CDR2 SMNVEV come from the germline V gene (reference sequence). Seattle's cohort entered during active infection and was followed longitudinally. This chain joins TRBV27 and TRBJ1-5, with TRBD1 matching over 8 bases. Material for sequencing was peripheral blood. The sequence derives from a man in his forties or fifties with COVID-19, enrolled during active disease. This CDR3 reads CASSSYRGGQPQHF. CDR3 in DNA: TGTGCCAGCAGTTCTTACAGGGGGGGACAGCCCCAGCATTTT.